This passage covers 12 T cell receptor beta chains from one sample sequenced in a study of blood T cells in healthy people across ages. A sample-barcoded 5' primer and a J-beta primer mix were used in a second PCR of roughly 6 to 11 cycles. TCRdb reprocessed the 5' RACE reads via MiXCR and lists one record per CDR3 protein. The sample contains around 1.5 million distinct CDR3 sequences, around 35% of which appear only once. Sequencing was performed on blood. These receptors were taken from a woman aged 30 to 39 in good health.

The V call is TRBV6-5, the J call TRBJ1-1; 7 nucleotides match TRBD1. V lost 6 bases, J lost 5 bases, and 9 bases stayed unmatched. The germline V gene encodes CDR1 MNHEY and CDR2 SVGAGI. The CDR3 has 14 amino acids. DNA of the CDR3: TGTGCCAGCAGACCTACAGGGGACGGGACTGAAGCTTTCTTT. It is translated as CASRPTGDGTEAFF.

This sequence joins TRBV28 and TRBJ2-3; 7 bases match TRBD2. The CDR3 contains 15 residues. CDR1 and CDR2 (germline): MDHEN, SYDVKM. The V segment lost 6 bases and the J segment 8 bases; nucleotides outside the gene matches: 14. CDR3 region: CASSAGELRISTQYF. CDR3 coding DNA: TGTGCCAGCAGCGCGGGGGAACTCCGCATTAGTACGCAGTATTTT.

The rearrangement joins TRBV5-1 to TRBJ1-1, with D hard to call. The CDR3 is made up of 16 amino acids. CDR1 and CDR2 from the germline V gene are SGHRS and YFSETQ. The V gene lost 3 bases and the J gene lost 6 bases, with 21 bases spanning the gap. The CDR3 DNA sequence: TGCGCCAGCAGCTGGGCCCCGTCAACAGAACGGGCTGAAGCTTTCTTT. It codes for CASSWAPSTERAEAFF.

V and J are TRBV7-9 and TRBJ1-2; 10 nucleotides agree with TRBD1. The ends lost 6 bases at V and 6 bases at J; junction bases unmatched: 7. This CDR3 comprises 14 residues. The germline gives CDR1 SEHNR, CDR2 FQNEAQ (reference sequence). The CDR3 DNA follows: TGTGCCAGCAGTCGACAGGGGGCGAGGGATGGCTACACCTTC. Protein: CASSRQGARDGYTF.

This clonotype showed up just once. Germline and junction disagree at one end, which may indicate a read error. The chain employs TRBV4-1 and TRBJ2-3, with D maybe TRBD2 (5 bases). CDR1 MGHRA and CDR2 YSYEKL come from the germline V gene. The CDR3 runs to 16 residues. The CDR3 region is CASSQGRGSGGNTQYF. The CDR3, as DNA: TGCGCCAGCAGTCAAGGACGGGGTTCAGGCGGAAATACGCAGTATTTT.

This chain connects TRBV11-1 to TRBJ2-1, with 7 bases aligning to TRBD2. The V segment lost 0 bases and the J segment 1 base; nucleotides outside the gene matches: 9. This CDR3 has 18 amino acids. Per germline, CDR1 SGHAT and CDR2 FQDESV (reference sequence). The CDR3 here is CASSLAVVAGVSYNEQFF. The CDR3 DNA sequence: TGTGCCAGCAGCTTAGCAGTCGTGGCGGGAGTTTCCTACAATGAGCAGTTCTTC. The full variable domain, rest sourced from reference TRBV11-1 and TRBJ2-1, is EAEVAQSPRYKITEKSQAVAFWCDPISGHATLYWYRQILGQGPELLVQFQDESVVDDSQLPKDRFSAERLKGVDSTLKIQPAELGDSAMYLCASSLAVVAGVSYNEQFFGPGTRLTVL.

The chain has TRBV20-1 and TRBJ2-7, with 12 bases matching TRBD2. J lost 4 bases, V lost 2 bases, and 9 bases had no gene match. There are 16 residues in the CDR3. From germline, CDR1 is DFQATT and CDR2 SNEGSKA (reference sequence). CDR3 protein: CSARTPGLAGPYEQYF. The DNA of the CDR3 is TGCAGTGCTAGAACTCCGGGACTAGCGGGCCCATACGAGCAGTACTTC.

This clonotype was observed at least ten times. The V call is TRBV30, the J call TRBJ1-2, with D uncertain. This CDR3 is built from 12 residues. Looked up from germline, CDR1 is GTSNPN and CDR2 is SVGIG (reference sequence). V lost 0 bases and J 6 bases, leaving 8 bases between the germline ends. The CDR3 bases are TGTGCCTGGAGTGTAAGGCAGGATGGCTACACCTTC. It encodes CAWSVRQDGYTF. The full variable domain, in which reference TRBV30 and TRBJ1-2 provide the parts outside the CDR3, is SQTIHQWPATLVQPVGSPLSLECTVEGTSNPNLYWYRQAAGRGLQLLFYSVGIGQISSEVPQNLSASRPQDRQFILSSKKLLLSDSGFYLCAWSVRQDGYTFGSGTRLTVV.

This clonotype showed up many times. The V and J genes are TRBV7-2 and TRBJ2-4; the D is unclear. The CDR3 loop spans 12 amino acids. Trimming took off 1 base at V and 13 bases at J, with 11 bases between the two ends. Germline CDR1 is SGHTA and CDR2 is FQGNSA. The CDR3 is CASSLVGLPQYF. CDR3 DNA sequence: TGTGCCAGCAGCTTAGTTGGCCTCCCCCAGTACTTC.

The CDR3 coding sequence is TGTGCCAGCAGCGTAGCTACCGGGGGAGGGCGAGAGACCCAGTACTTC. Protein: CASSVATGGGRETQYF. The genes are TRBV9 and TRBJ2-5; TRBD2 aligns across 7 bases. V gave up 0 bases and J gave up 4 bases; unmatched junction bases: 9. The CDR3 covers 16 residues. Germline loops: CDR1 SGDLS, CDR2 YYNGEE.

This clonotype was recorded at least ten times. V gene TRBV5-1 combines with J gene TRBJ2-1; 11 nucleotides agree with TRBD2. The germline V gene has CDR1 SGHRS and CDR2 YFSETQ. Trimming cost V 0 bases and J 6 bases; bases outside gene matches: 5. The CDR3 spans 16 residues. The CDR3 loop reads CASSLEGTSGVNEQFF. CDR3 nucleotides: TGCGCCAGCAGCTTGGAGGGGACTAGCGGAGTCAATGAGCAGTTCTTC.

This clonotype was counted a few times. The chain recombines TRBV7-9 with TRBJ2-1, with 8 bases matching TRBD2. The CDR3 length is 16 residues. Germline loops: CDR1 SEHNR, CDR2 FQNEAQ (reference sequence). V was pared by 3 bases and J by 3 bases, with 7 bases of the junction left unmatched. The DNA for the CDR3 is TGTGCCAGCAGCTTGGGCGGGGGGAGATACTACAATGAGCAGTTCTTC. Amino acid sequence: CASSLGGGRYYNEQFF.